This T cell receptor (beta chain) is from a study of T cells after yellow fever vaccination. TCRdb itself ran the 5' RACE reads through MiXCR, one entry per CDR3 protein. Among roughly 62,000 distinct CDR3 sequences listed, more than 5.5% were seen once. This clonotype was found many times. Germline CDR1 reads SGHVS; CDR2 reads FQNEAQ. The CDR3 length is 14 residues. Trimming took 5 bases from V and 1 from J; bases not matched to a gene: 3. Sample: CD8+ T cells sorted from PBMCs, taken on the day of the first yellow fever vaccination. The V gene is TRBV7-8, the J gene TRBJ2-3, with 7 bases lining up with TRBD2. The source is a man younger than 35 who received the YFV17D yellow fever vaccine. CDR3 DNA sequence: TGTGCCAGCAGCGCCCGGGGGGGCACAGATACGCAGTATTTT. Translating gives CASSARGGTDTQYF.